Listed here is a single TCR beta chain. Only in-frame clones appear in the TCRdb table, and some are missing; sequencing was by immunoSEQ multiplex PCR. Of roughly 110,000 clones in the sample, 81% were seen once. This record comes from a study of blood T cell repertoires in COVID-19. CDR1 and CDR2 from the germline V gene are GTSNPN and SVGIG (reference sequence). The CDR3 runs 11 residues. V shed 2 bases and J shed 8 bases, with 7 bases lying between them. The V gene is TRBV30, the J gene TRBJ2-1; D is unresolved. The receptor was derived from a human donor in a cohort sampled during active COVID-19. Material: peripheral blood. The CDR3 bases are TGTGCCTGGAGTAGCGCATATGAGCAGTTCTTC. Translated, it gives CAWSSAYEQFF.